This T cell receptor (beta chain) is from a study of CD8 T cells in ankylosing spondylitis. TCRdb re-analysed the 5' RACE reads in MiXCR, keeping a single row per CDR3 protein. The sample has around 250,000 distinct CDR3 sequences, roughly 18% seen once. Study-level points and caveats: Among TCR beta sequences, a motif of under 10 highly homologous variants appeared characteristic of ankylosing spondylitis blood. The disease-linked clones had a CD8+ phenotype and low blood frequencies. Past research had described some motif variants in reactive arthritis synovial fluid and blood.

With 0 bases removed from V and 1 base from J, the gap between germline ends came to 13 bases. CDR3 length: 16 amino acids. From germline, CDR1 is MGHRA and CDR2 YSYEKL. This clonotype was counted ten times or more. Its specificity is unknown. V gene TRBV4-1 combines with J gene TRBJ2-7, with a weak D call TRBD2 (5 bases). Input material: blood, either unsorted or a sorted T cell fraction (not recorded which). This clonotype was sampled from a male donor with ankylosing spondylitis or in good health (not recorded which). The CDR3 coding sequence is TGCGCCAGCAGCCAAGAAACGGGGTATGAGTCCTACGAGCAGTACTTC. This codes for CASSQETGYESYEQYF.